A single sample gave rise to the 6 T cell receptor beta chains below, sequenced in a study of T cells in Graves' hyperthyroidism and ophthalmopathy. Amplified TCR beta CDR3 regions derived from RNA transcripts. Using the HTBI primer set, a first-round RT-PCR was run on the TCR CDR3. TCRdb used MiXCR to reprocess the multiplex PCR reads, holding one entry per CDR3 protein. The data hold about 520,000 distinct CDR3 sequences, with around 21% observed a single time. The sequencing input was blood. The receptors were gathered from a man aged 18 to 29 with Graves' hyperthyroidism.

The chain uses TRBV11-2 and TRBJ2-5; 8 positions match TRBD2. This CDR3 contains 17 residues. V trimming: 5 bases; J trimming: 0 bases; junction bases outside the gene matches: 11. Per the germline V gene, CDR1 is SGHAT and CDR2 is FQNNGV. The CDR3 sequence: CASSLMFGGGYQETQYF. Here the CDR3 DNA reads TGTGCCAGCAGCCTAATGTTTGGCGGGGGGTACCAAGAGACCCAGTACTTC.

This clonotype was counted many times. CDR3 amino acids: CASSRGTGGGYEQYF. As DNA, the CDR3 is TGTGCCAGCAGCCGGGGGACAGGGGGAGGCTACGAGCAGTACTTC. The chain is built from TRBV11-2 and TRBJ2-7; the match to TRBD1 covers 11 bases. Germline CDR1 SGHAT, CDR2 FQNNGV. The length of the CDR3 is 15 residues. The ends lost 5 bases at V and 3 bases at J; junction bases unmatched: 6.

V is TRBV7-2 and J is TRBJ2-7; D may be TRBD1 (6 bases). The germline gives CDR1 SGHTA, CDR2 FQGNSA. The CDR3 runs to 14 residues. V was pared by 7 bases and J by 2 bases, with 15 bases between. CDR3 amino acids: CASTVEGVAYEQYF. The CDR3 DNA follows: TGTGCCAGCACCGTCGAGGGGGTTGCCTACGAGCAGTACTTC.

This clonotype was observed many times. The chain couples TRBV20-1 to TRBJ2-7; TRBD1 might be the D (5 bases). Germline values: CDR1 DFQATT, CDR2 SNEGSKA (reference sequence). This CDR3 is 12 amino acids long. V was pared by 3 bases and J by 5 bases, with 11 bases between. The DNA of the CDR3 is TGCAGTGCTAGCCTCAGGGCCGACGAGCAGTACTTC. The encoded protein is CSASLRADEQYF.

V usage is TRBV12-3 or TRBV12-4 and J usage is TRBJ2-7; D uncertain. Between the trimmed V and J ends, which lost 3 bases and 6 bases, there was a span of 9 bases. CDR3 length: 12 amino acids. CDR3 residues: CASSLPATEQYF. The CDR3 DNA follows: TGTGCCAGCAGTTTGCCGGCTACCGAGCAGTACTTC.

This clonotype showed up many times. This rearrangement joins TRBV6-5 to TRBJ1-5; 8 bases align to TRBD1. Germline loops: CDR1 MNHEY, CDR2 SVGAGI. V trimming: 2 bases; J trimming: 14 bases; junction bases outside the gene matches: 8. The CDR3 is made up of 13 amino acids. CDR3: CASSYVRDRGEHF. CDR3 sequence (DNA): TGTGCCAGCAGTTACGTCCGCGACAGGGGTGAGCATTTT.